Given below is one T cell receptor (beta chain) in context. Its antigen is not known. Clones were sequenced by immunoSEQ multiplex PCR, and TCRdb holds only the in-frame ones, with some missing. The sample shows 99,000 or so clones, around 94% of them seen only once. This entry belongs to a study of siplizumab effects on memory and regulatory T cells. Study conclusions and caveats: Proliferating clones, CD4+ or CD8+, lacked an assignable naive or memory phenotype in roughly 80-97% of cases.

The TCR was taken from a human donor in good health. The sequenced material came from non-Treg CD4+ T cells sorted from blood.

CDR3 nucleotides: TGTGCCAGCAGCTTAGGTACAGGGATTAGGGATCAGCCCCAGCATTTT. This translates into CASSLGTGIRDQPQHF. J is TRBJ1-5 and V is TRBV5-8; possible D gene TRBD1, 6 bases. V lost 2 bases and J 5 bases, leaving 17 bases between the germline ends. This CDR3 region has 16 residues. Per the germline V gene, CDR1 is SGHTS and CDR2 is YDEGEE.